This entry describes one T cell receptor (beta chain). These data come from a study of blood T cell dynamics during melanoma immunotherapy. CDR1 SGHRS and CDR2 YFSETQ come from the germline V gene. The ends were cut back, 0 bases at V and 3 bases at J, with 13 bases in the middle. CDR3 length: 15 amino acids. Each bulk PBMC sample had 300 to 350 ng DNA loaded. Some clones are missing from TCRdb's copy, which holds only in-frame ones; the method was immunoSEQ multiplex PCR. The table lists more than 10,000 clones, about 81% of them singletons. Time point reported: pre-treatment baseline. Disease control meant complete response, partial response or stable disease at 12 weeks. Patients with prior systemic cancer treatment, concomitant immunosuppressants, or other active malignancies were excluded.

This sample comprised blood, obtained from a patient treated with checkpoint blockade. The source is a human donor with melanoma. The genes are TRBV5-1 and TRBJ2-7, with D possibly being TRBD2 (7 bases). The DNA of the CDR3 is TGCGCCAGCAGCTTGGCCGGGGGGCTCCTCTACGAGCAGTACTTC. Translation: CASSLAGGLLYEQYF.